This TCR beta chain came from a study of T cell repertoires in cytomegalovirus infection. Trimming cost V 8 bases and J 10 bases, with 21 bases left between them. CDR3 length: 15 amino acids. CDR1 and CDR2 (germline): MDHEN, SYDVKM. TCRdb reprocessed the reads via MiXCR and lists one record per CDR3 protein. The table lists roughly 190,000 distinct CDR3 sequences, approximately 9.6% of them singletons, with about 4.6% in the top ten. In this sample, this clonotype turned up many times. Source material: PBMCs. The receptor comes from a human donor in good health (CMV status not recorded). Some clones in this sample may be carry-over from other donors' samples. The chain links TRBV28 to TRBJ1-6, with a possible D match to TRBD1 (5 bases). The CDR3 spells CASLPGPVLGSPLHF. The CDR3, as DNA: TGTGCCAGCCTACCAGGGCCGGTTCTGGGGTCACCCCTCCACTTT.